This TCR beta chain was sequenced in a study of Graves' ophthalmopathy and Graves' hyperthyroidism. Findings of the study overall: Classification of ophthalmopathy versus stable hyperthyroidism by a 13-signature model yielded roughly 86% sensitivity and around 77% specificity.

This clonotype has at least ten counts. Its antigen is as yet unknown. The germline CDR1 and CDR2 sequences are SGHTA and FQGNSA. The CDR3 totals 15 residues. The ends were cut back, 2 bases at V and 3 bases at J, with 14 bases in the middle. The TCR beta CDR3 regions underwent amplification from RNA transcripts. Amplification began with first-round RT-PCR using HTBI primers, then second-round multiplex PCR was performed. TCRdb analysed the multiplex PCR reads with MiXCR anew, one entry per CDR3 protein. The sample lists a few hundred thousand distinct CDR3 sequences, under 40% occurring once. V is TRBV7-2 and J is TRBJ2-7; no firm D call. The TCR comes from an adult man with Graves' hyperthyroidism. Specimen: peripheral blood or thyroid tissue (not recorded which). This CDR3 reads CASSLTSSQNYEQYF. Here the CDR3 DNA reads TGTGCCAGCAGCTTAACCTCCTCACAAAACTACGAGCAGTACTTC.